This section outlines one T cell receptor beta chain sequence together with its context. Authors' analysis steps: Amplification of reference gene primers was used by the study to estimate nucleated cell counts. The assay was immunoSEQ multiplex PCR, and TCRdb's table has in-frame clones only and misses some. Clonal size and the V and J genes are those of that table, whereas D and trimming came from the DNA. This table has about 120,000 clones, approximately 87% appearing once. These data belong to a study of blood T cell repertoires in COVID-19. About the study: The United States, Italy and Spain provided the acute and convalescent COVID-19 samples. Sample material is recorded as cDNA or gDNA derived from T cells, B-cell-depleted T cells, or PBMCs.

Deletions cut 8 bases from V and 7 bases from J, with 11 bases between. This CDR3 comprises 12 residues. CDR1 is LNHDA, CDR2 SQIVND, per germline (reference sequence). This receptor was obtained from a man aged 60-69 years with acute or convalescent COVID-19. The sequencing sample was made of peripheral blood. The V and J genes are TRBV19 and TRBJ1-4; D is unresolved. The DNA of the CDR3 is TGTGCCAGTGGTGGGGAGGTTGAAAAACTGTTTTTT. Translated: CASGGEVEKLFF.